One and the same sample provided the 29 T cell receptor beta chains below, sequenced in a study of PD-L1 blockade in urothelial cancer. Here immunoSEQ multiplex PCR was the method, and the copy in TCRdb shows in-frame clones only, minus some. The sample has 50,000 or so clones, 84% seen once. Here the sequenced sample was PBMCs, taken around atezolizumab (anti-PD-L1) treatment. All receptors come from a man aged 40-49 years with urothelial cancer.

The V call is TRBV29-1, the J call TRBJ2-3, with D uncertain. The CDR3 contains 12 residues. Germline CDR1 SQVTM, CDR2 ANQGSEA. Trimming removed 7 bases at V and 6 bases at J, with 14 bases between. For the CDR3, the DNA is TGCAGCGGCGGCTATCATGGGGATACGCAGTATTTT. Translating gives CSGGYHGDTQYF.

This chain links TRBV30 with TRBJ2-1; TRBD1 agrees at 7 bases. V lost 3 bases, J lost 15 bases, and 23 bases stayed unmatched. The CDR3 loop spans 16 amino acids. Germline V CDR1 and CDR2: GTSNPN, SVGIG (reference sequence). The CDR3 sequence: CAWSREGGLSSSGRFF. The CDR3 coding sequence is TGTGCCTGGAGCCGGGAAGGGGGCCTAAGTTCGAGTGGGCGGTTCTTC.

The chain recombines TRBV7-6 with TRBJ2-7, with 10 bases aligning to TRBD2. The CDR3 is made up of 17 amino acids. The V gene's germline CDR1 is SGHVS and CDR2 FNYEAQ. The trim removed 0 bases at V and 2 bases at J, leaving 7 bases unmatched. The CDR3 DNA follows: TGTGCCAGCAGCTTAGCAGCTCTAGCGGGAGCCACCTACGAGCAGTACTTC. Residues: CASSLAALAGATYEQYF.

The chain links TRBV6-4 to TRBJ2-5, with 7 bases that match TRBD1. V dropped 4 bases and J dropped 2; count of bases not matched to a gene: 7. The germline gives CDR1 MRHNA, CDR2 SNTAGT. The CDR3 is 15 amino acids. The CDR3 is CASSATGVGQETQYF. DNA for the CDR3: TGTGCCAGCAGTGCAACAGGGGTGGGGCAAGAGACCCAGTACTTC.

The chain links TRBV19 to TRBJ1-1; no definite D call. V dropped 5 bases and J dropped 5 bases, with 12 bases sitting between them. The CDR3 contains 13 residues. CDR1 is LNHDA and CDR2 is SQIVND in the germline V gene (reference sequence). The CDR3 DNA reads TGTGCCAGTAGTTCTTCCCGGGTGACTGAAGCTTTCTTT. This gives the protein CASSSSRVTEAFF.

This chain connects TRBV18 to TRBJ2-1; the D gene is possibly TRBD1 (6 bases). Germline V gene lookup returns CDR1 KGHSH and CDR2 LQKENI. V was pared by 0 bases and J by 4 bases, with 7 bases between. The CDR3 contains 14 residues. The DNA of the CDR3 is TGTGCCAGCTCACCACCGGACAGATACAATGAGCAGTTCTTC. Its protein is CASSPPDRYNEQFF.

V gene TRBV6-1 combines with J gene TRBJ2-5, with a weak D call TRBD1 (6 bases). Germline CDR1 reads MNHNS; CDR2 reads SASEGT. Trimming left V 2 bases short and J 9 bases short, with 10 bases between. The length of the CDR3 is 12 residues. The CDR3 is CASSEMGAAQYF. The CDR3 DNA reads as TGTGCCAGCAGTGAAATGGGGGCGGCCCAGTACTTC.

The J gene is TRBJ2-1, the V gene TRBV10-1, with D possibly TRBD1 on 6 matching bases. V was cut by 2 bases and J by 8 bases, with 10 bases left in between. The CDR3 consists of 13 residues. CDR1 and CDR2 (germline): WNHNN, SYGVQD (reference sequence). CDR3 amino acids: CASSEGQIHEQFF. The CDR3 DNA sequence: TGCGCCAGCAGTGAGGGACAGATCCATGAGCAGTTCTTC.

A remark on this clone: One junction end does not reproduce the germline sequence, and a read error may be involved. This sequence joins TRBV7-7 and TRBJ2-7, with a tentative D call TRBD2 (6 bases). Germline V gene sequence: CDR1 SSHAT, CDR2 FNYEAQ (reference sequence). The CDR3 length is 13 residues. DNA for the CDR3: TGTGCTAGCAGCTTAGGTGCCGGGAGCGAGCAGTACTTC. Protein: CASSLGAGSEQYF.

This clone was seen many times. In DNA form, the CDR3 reads TGTGCCAGTAGTCAGACAGGGACCAACTCCTACGAGCAGTACTTC. Residues: CASSQTGTNSYEQYF. This chain uses TRBV19 with TRBJ2-7; 7 bases align to TRBD1. The germline gives CDR1 LNHDA, CDR2 SQIVND (reference sequence). This CDR3 is built from 15 residues. J was trimmed by 0 bases and V by 5 bases; bases with no gene match: 7.

The J gene is TRBJ1-5, the V gene TRBV19; no clear D gene. In germline, CDR1 is LNHDA, CDR2 SQIVND (reference sequence). The CDR3 runs 12 residues. With 8 bases removed from V and 5 bases from J, the gap between germline ends came to 10 bases. CDR3 sequence (DNA): TGTGCCAGTTCATTCGGTTATCAGCCCCAGCATTTT. This codes for CASSFGYQPQHF.

V is TRBV2 and J is TRBJ2-3; 8 nucleotides line up with TRBD2. The CDR3 runs 15 residues. Germline trimming cut 1 base from V and 8 bases from J; bases unmatched to any gene: 8. Germline CDR1 is SNHLY and CDR2 is FYNNEI. In nucleotides, the CDR3 is TGTGCCAGCAGTGAAGTAGCGGGACGGGGTGGTACGCAGTATTTT. Translation: CASSEVAGRGGTQYF.

The V gene is TRBV6-5, the J gene TRBJ2-1; 8 nucleotides line up with TRBD2. The V segment lost 2 bases and the J segment 10 bases; nucleotides outside the gene matches: 4. Germline loops: CDR1 MNHEY, CDR2 SVGAGI. The CDR3 has 13 residues. The CDR3 coding sequence is TGTGCCAGCAGTTACCTGACGGGAGGGGAGCAGTTCTTC. Its translation: CASSYLTGGEQFF.

The gene calls are TRBV5-6 and TRBJ2-5; D gene ambiguous. V was cut by 0 bases and J by 1 base, with 7 bases left in between. In germline, CDR1 is SGHDT, CDR2 YYEEEE. This CDR3 is built from 14 residues. CDR3 sequence reads: CASSLDGFQETQYF. The CDR3 DNA reads TGTGCCAGCAGCTTGGATGGCTTCCAAGAGACCCAGTACTTC.

The genes are TRBV5-1 and TRBJ1-5; no reliable D call. Germline CDR1 SGHRS, CDR2 YFSETQ. Trimming removed 1 base at V and 0 bases at J, with 8 bases between. The CDR3 has 15 residues. CDR3 bases: TGCGCCAGCAGCTTGACAGAGACTAGCAATCAGCCCCAGCATTTT. Its translation is CASSLTETSNQPQHF.

The chain carries TRBV7-3 and TRBJ1-1, with 7 bases identical to TRBD1. Trimming cost V 1 base and J 7 bases; bases outside gene matches: 9. The germline CDR1 and CDR2 sequences are SGHTA and FQGTGA. There are 15 residues in the CDR3. The CDR3 loop reads CASSLNGGTALEAFF. In DNA form, the CDR3 reads TGTGCCAGCAGCTTAAATGGGGGGACAGCGCTTGAAGCTTTCTTT.

V gene TRBV19 combines with J gene TRBJ2-1; 11 positions match TRBD1. Looked up from germline, CDR1 is LNHDA and CDR2 is SQIVND (reference sequence). After removal of 7 bases from V and 9 bases from J, the junction contained 11 bases not matched to a gene. This CDR3 region has 15 residues. CDR3 in amino acids: CASTDRGLYIGEQFF. The CDR3 region has the DNA TGTGCCAGTACGGACAGGGGGCTTTACATCGGTGAGCAGTTCTTC.

The genes are TRBV28 and TRBJ1-2; weak D call: TRBD1 (5 bases). V was trimmed by 5 bases and J by 3 bases, leaving 19 bases between them. Germline V gene lookup returns CDR1 MDHEN and CDR2 SYDVKM. The CDR3 is made up of 16 amino acids. The CDR3 DNA sequence: TGTGCCAGCAGTATCACAACGGGACGGAGGGACTATGGCTACACCTTC. The encoded protein is CASSITTGRRDYGYTF.

The CDR3 sequence is CASRDRGTDTQYF. The CDR3 DNA follows: TGTGCCAGCAGGGACAGGGGAACAGATACGCAGTATTTT. The J gene is TRBJ2-3, the V gene TRBV6-1, with 9 bases fitting TRBD1. J was trimmed by 3 bases and V by 6 bases; bases with no gene match: 1. The CDR3 runs 13 residues. The germline V gene has CDR1 MNHNS and CDR2 SASEGT.

This clone was observed a few times. The rearrangement links TRBV30 to TRBJ1-2; D remains unclear. Germline CDR1 is GTSNPN and CDR2 is SVGIG (reference sequence). The CDR3 covers 14 residues. V lost 3 bases, J lost 4 bases, and 15 bases lay in between. This CDR3 is CAWSITRRSYGYTF. The CDR3 bases are TGTGCCTGGAGCATAACGAGGCGTAGCTATGGCTACACCTTC.

This chain joins TRBV4-1 and TRBJ2-2, with 12 bases fitting TRBD2. The CDR3 is made up of 16 amino acids. The V gene's germline CDR1 is MGHRA and CDR2 YSYEKL. The V gene end was trimmed by 6 bases and the J gene end by 6 bases; junction bases not matched to a gene: 8. The CDR3 DNA follows: TGCGCCAGCAGTACAGGGACTAGCGGGTTTTCCGGGGAGCTGTTTTTT. Protein: CASSTGTSGFSGELFF.

For the CDR3, the DNA is TGTGCCAGTAGTATAGGACGGGGGCAAGAGACCCAGTACTTC. Translating it yields CASSIGRGQETQYF. This rearrangement joins TRBV19 to TRBJ2-5, with D tentatively TRBD2 (6 bases). Germline CDR1 and CDR2: LNHDA and SQIVND (reference sequence). CDR3 size: 14 residues. Trimming pared 1 base from V and 2 bases from J, leaving 8 bases between. Filled out from reference TRBV19 and TRBJ2-5, the complete variable domain reads DGGITQSPKYLFRKEGQNVTLSCEQNLNHDAMYWYRQDPGQGLRLIYYSQIVNDFQKGDIAEGYSVSREKKESFPLTVTSAQKNPTAFYLCASSIGRGQETQYFGPGTRLLVL.

V is TRBV28 and J is TRBJ2-7; 11 bases are a match to TRBD1. Germline V gene data show CDR1 as MDHEN and CDR2 as SYDVKM. After removal of 10 bases from V and 5 bases from J, the junction contained 25 bases not matched to a gene. The CDR3 contains 19 residues. CDR3 sequence reads: CATTGVGTWDRGGLNEQYF. The CDR3 nucleotides are TGTGCCACAACGGGGGTCGGTACCTGGGACAGGGGGGGGTTAAACGAGCAGTACTTC.

The chain uses TRBV10-3 and TRBJ1-3; D is unclear. Germline CDR1 is ENHRY and CDR2 is SYGVKD. CDR3 length: 14 residues. V shed 6 bases and J shed 0 bases, with 9 bases lying between them. CDR3 amino acids: CAIRDSSSGNTIYF. The CDR3 DNA reads as TGTGCCATCAGGGACTCGAGCTCTGGAAACACCATATATTTT.

This chain connects TRBV18 to TRBJ2-7; perhaps TRBD2 as D (6 bases). Germline CDR1 and CDR2: KGHSH and LQKENI. CDR3 size: 14 residues. Trimming pared 3 bases from V and 3 bases from J, leaving 12 bases between. Here the CDR3 DNA reads TGTGCCAGCTCACCCCGGGACGGGAGCTACGAGCAGTACTTC. Residues: CASSPRDGSYEQYF.

This clone was picked up a small number of times. The J gene is TRBJ2-2, the V gene TRBV5-4, with 7 bases lining up with TRBD1. The V gene end was trimmed by 3 bases and the J gene end by 7 bases; junction bases not matched to a gene: 9. There are 15 residues in the CDR3. Germline-derived CDR1 and CDR2 are SGHNT and YYREEE (reference sequence). The CDR3 DNA is TGTGCCAGCAGCTCGACAGGGAAGTTCTACGGGGAGCTGTTTTTT. Its translation is CASSSTGKFYGELFF.

The J gene is TRBJ2-5, the V gene TRBV7-9; 8 bases align to TRBD2. V dropped 5 bases and J dropped 5; count of bases not matched to a gene: 10. The germline gives CDR1 SEHNR, CDR2 FQNEAQ (reference sequence). The CDR3 has 15 residues. The CDR3 sequence: CASSPSRGAGETQYF. The CDR3 DNA sequence: TGTGCCAGCAGCCCCTCGCGGGGGGCCGGGGAGACCCAGTACTTC.

J is TRBJ2-5 and V is TRBV6-6, with D maybe TRBD1 (6 bases). CDR3 length: 15 amino acids. The V and J ends lost 6 bases and 2 bases respectively, with 16 bases between them. The germline V gene has CDR1 MNHNY and CDR2 SVGAGI (reference sequence). This CDR3 reads CASRLDRSRQETQYF. The CDR3 DNA follows: TGTGCCAGCAGACTTGACAGGTCCCGACAAGAGACCCAGTACTTC.

This chain connects TRBV4-1 to TRBJ2-2; 8 nucleotides align to TRBD1. This CDR3 comprises 18 residues. The ends lost 5 bases at V and 3 bases at J; junction bases unmatched: 14. Germline CDR1 MGHRA, CDR2 YSYEKL. CDR3 region: CASSKMTPGGPHTGELFF. In DNA, the CDR3 is TGCGCCAGCAGCAAAATGACCCCAGGGGGCCCACACACCGGGGAGCTGTTTTTT.